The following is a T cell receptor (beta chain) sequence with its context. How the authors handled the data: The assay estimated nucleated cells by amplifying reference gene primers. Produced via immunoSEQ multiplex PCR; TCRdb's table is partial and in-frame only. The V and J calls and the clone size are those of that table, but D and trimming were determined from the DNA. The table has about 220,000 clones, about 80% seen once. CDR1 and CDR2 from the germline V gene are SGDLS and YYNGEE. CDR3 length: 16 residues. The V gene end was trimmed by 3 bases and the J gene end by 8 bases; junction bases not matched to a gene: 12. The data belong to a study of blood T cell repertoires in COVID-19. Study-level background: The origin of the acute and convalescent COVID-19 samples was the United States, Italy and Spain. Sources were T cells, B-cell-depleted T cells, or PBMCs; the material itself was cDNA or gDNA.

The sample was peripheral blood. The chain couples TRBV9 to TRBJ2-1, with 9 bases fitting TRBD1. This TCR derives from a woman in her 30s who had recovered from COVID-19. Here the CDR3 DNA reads TGTGCCAGCAGCGAAACCGGGACAGGGAAGGAGGATGAGCAGTTCTTC. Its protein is CASSETGTGKEDEQFF. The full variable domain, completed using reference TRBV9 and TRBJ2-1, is DSGVTQTPKHLITATGQRVTLRCSPRSGDLSVYWYQQSLDQGLQFLIQYYNGEERAKGNILERFSAQQFPDLHSELNLSSLELGDSALYFCASSETGTGKEDEQFFGPGTRLTVL.